The next 6 T cell receptor beta chains were all read from a single sample in a study of Graves' ophthalmopathy and Graves' hyperthyroidism. RNA transcripts provided the template for amplifying TCR beta CDR3 regions. HTBI primers served in a first-round RT-PCR, which a second-round multiplex PCR followed. In TCRdb, the multiplex PCR reads were re-called with MiXCR into one record per CDR3 protein. The table has 600,000 to 700,000 distinct CDR3 sequences, 35% to 50% seen once. The sample consisted of peripheral blood. Every receptor here comes from an adult man with Graves' ophthalmopathy.

The chain couples TRBV19 to TRBJ1-6; TRBD1 matches at 9 bases. There are 16 residues in the CDR3. CDR1 is LNHDA and CDR2 is SQIVND in the germline V gene (reference sequence). The V and J ends lost 10 bases and 8 bases, in that order; junction bases with no gene match: 15. CDR3 DNA sequence: TGTGCCACGAGCCGTCAACCGGGACAGGGTCATTCACCCCTCCACTTT. Protein: CATSRQPGQGHSPLHF.

The chain couples TRBV14 to TRBJ1-6; D call uncertain. V was shortened by 6 bases and J by 0 bases, with 15 bases between the two germline ends. Germline CDR1 is SGHDN and CDR2 is FVKESK. The CDR3 spans 17 residues. CDR3 sequence reads: CASSFSFDNSYNSPLHF. CDR3 DNA sequence: TGTGCCAGCAGTTTCTCGTTCGATAACTCCTATAATTCACCCCTCCACTTT. The whole variable domain, filled in from reference TRBV14 and TRBJ1-6, reads EAGVTQFPSHSVIEKGQTVTLRCDPISGHDNLYWYRRVMGKEIKFLLHFVKESKQDESGMPNNRFLAERTGGTYSTLKVQPAELEDSGVYFCASSFSFDNSYNSPLHFGNGTRLTVT.

This clonotype was observed many times. V is TRBV7-9 and J is TRBJ2-2, with D possibly being TRBD1 (5 bases). Trimming removed 5 bases at V and 4 bases at J, with 8 bases between. The CDR3 covers 13 residues. CDR1 and CDR2 (germline): SEHNR, FQNEAQ (reference sequence). CDR3 loop: CASSGAVTGELFF. The CDR3 DNA sequence: TGTGCCAGCAGCGGGGCCGTCACCGGGGAGCTGTTTTTT.

In DNA form, the CDR3 reads TGCGCCAGCAGCCAGTGGGGTACCGGGGAGCTGTTTTTT. Translation: CASSQWGTGELFF. This chain uses TRBV4-1 with TRBJ2-2; D is ambiguous. CDR3 size: 13 residues. V was pared by 3 bases and J by 5 bases, with 7 bases between. CDR1 and CDR2 from the germline V gene are MGHRA and YSYEKL.

This clonotype was found many times. The V gene is TRBV15, the J gene TRBJ2-7; D may match TRBD1 or TRBD2 (5 bases each). Germline-derived CDR1 and CDR2 are LNHNV and YYDKDF (reference sequence). The CDR3 has 15 residues. Trimming pared 0 bases from V and 1 base from J, leaving 10 bases between. This CDR3 reads CATSRDVGGSYEQYF. CDR3 nucleotides: TGTGCCACCAGCAGAGATGTTGGGGGTTCCTACGAGCAGTACTTC.

This clonotype was seen a handful of times. V gene TRBV2 combines with J gene TRBJ2-2; TRBD2 agrees at 12 bases. Germline lookup yields CDR1 SNHLY and CDR2 FYNNEI. V gave up 7 bases and J gave up 4 bases; unmatched junction bases: 10. The CDR3 sequence is 17 residues long. CDR3 loop: CASKQRLAGVLTGELFF. Written as DNA, the CDR3 is TGTGCCAGCAAACAGAGACTAGCGGGAGTCCTCACCGGGGAGCTGTTTTTT.